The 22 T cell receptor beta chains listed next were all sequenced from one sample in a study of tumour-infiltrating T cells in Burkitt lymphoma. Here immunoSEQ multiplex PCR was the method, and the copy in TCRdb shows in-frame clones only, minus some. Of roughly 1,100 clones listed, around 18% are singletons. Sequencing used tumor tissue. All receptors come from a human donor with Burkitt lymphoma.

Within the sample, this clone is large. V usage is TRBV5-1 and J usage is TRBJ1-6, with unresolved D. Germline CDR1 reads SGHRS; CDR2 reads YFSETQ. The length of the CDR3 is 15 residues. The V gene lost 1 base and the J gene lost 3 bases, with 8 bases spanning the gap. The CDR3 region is CASSLRLLYNSPLHF. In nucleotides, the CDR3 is TGCGCCAGCAGCTTGCGTCTTCTCTATAATTCACCCCTCCACTTT.

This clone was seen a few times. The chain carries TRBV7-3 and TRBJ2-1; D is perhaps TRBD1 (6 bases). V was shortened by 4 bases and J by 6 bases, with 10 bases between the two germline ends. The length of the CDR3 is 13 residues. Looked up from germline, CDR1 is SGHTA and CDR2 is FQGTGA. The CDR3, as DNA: TGTGCCAGCAGCTATGGACAGTTCAATGAGCAGTTCTTC. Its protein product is CASSYGQFNEQFF.

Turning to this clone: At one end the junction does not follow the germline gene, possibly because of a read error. The CDR3 protein is CASSYSTGPQNF. CDR3 nucleotide sequence: TGTGCCAGCAGTTACTCGACGGGACCTCAGAACTTC. The chain carries TRBV6-6 and TRBJ2-4; D may correspond to TRBD1 or TRBD2 (5 bases each). Germline CDR1 MNHNY, CDR2 SVGAGI (reference sequence). The CDR3 loop spans 12 amino acids.

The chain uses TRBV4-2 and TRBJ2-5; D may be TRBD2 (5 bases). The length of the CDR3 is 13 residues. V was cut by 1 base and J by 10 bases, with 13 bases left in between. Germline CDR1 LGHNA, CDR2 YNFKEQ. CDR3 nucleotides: TGTGCCAGCAGCCAAGGAAACGGGATTATCCAGTACTTC. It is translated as CASSQGNGIIQYF.

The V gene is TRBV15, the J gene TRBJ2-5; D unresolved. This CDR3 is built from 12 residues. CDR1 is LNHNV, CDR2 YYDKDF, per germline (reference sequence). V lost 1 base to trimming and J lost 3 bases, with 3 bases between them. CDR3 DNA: TGTGCCACCAGCAGAGCCAAAGAGACCCAGTACTTC. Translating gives CATSRAKETQYF.

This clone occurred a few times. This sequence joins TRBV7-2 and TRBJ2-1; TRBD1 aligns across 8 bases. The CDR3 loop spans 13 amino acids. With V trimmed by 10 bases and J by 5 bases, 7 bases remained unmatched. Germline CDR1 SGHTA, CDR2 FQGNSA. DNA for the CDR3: TGTGCCACCGCCCAGGGGGCGAACAATGAGCAGTTCTTC. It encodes CATAQGANNEQFF.

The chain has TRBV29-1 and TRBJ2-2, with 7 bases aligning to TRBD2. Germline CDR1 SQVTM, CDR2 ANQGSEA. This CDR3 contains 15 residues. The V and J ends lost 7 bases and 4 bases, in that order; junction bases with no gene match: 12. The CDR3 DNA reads TGCAGCGCCAAGCCGGGAGGACCTATCACCGGGGAGCTGTTTTTT. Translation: CSAKPGGPITGELFF.

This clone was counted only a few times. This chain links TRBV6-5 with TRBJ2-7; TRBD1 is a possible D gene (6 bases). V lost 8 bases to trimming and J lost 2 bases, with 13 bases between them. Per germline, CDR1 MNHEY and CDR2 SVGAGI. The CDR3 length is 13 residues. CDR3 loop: CASGQLSAYEQYF. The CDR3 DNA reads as TGTGCCAGCGGACAGTTGTCTGCCTACGAGCAGTACTTC.

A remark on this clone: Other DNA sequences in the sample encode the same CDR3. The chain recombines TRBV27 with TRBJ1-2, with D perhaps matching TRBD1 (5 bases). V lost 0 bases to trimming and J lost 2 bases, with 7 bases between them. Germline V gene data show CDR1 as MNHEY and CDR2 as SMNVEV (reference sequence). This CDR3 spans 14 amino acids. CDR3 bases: TGTGCCAGCAGTTTATCGGGGGGAAACTATGGCTACACCTTC. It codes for CASSLSGGNYGYTF.

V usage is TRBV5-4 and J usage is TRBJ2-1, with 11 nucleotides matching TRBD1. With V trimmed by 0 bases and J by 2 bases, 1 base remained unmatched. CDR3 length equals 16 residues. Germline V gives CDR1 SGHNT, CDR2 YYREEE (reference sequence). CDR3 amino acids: CASSLEDRGPYNEQFF. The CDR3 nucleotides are TGTGCCAGCAGCTTGGAGGACAGGGGGCCCTACAATGAGCAGTTCTTC.

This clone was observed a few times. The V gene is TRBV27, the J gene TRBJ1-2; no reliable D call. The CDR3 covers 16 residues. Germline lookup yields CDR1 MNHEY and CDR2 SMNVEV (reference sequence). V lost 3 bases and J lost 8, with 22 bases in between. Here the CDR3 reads CASSFQISRLFRGYTF. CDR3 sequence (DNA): TGTGCCAGCAGTTTCCAAATATCCAGGTTGTTTCGAGGCTACACCTTC.

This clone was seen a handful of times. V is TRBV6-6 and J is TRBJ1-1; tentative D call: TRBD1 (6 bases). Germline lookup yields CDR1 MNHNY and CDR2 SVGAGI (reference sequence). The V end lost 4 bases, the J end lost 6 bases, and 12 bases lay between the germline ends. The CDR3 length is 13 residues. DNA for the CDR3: TGTGCCAGCAGTTTCAGGGGTGGGGCTGAAGCTTTCTTT. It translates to CASSFRGGAEAFF.

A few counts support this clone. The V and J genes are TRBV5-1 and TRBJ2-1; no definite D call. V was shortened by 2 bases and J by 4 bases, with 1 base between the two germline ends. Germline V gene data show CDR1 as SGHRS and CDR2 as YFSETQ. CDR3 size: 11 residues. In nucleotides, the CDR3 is TGCGCCAGCAGCTTTTACAATGAGCAGTTCTTC. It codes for CASSFYNEQFF.

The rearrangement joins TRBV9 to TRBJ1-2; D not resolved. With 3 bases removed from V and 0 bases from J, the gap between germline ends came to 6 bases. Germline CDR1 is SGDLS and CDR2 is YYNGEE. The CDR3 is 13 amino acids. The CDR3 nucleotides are TGTGCCAGCAGCGACGGGACTAACTATGGCTACACCTTC. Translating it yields CASSDGTNYGYTF.

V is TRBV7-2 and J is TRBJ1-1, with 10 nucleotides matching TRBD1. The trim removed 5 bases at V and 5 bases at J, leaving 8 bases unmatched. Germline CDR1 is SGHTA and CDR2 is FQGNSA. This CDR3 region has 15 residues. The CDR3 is CASSPPRDRGTEAFF. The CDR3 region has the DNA TGTGCCAGCAGCCCTCCACGGGACAGGGGTACTGAAGCTTTCTTT.

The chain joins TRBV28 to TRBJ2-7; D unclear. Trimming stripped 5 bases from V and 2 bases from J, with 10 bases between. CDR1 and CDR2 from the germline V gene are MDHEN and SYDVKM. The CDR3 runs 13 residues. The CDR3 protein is CASSAGIAYEQYF. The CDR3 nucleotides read TGTGCCAGCAGTGCTGGTATTGCCTACGAGCAGTACTTC.

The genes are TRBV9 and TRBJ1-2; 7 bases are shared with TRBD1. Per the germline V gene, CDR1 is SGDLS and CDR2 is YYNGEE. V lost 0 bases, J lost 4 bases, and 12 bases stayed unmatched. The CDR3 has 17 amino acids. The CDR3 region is CASSVEVTGHSRYGYTF. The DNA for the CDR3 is TGTGCCAGCAGCGTAGAGGTGACAGGGCATTCCCGCTATGGCTACACCTTC.

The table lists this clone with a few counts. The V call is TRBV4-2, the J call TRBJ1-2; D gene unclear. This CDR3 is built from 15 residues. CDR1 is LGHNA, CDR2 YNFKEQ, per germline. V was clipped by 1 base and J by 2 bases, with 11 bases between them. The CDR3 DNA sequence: TGTGCCAGCAGCCAAGGGCAGGAAATGAACTATGGCTACACCTTC. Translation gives CASSQGQEMNYGYTF.

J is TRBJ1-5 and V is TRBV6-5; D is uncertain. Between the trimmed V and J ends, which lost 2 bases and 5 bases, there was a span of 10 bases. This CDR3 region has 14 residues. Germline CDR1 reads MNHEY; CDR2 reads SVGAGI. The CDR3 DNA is TGTGCCAGCAGTTACACAGCCATTTATCAGCCCCAGCATTTT. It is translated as CASSYTAIYQPQHF.

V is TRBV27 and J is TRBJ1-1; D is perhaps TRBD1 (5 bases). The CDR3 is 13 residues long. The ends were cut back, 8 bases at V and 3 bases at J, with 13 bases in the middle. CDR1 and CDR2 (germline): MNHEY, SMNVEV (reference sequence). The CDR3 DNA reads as TGTGCCAGCGGCGGTTTGGGGGACACTGAAGCTTTCTTT. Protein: CASGGLGDTEAFF.

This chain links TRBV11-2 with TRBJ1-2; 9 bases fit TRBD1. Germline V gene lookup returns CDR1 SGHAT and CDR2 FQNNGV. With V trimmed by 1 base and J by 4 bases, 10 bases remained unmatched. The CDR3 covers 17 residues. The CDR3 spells CASSLGDREEGIYGYTF. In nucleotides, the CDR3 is TGTGCCAGCAGCTTAGGGGACAGGGAGGAGGGGATCTATGGCTACACCTTC.

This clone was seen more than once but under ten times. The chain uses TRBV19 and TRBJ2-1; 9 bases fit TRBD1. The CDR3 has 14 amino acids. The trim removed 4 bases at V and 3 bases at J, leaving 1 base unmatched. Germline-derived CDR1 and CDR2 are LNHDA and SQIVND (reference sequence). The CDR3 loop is CASSNRGLYNEQFF. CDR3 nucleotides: TGTGCCAGTAGTAACAGGGGGCTCTACAATGAGCAGTTCTTC.